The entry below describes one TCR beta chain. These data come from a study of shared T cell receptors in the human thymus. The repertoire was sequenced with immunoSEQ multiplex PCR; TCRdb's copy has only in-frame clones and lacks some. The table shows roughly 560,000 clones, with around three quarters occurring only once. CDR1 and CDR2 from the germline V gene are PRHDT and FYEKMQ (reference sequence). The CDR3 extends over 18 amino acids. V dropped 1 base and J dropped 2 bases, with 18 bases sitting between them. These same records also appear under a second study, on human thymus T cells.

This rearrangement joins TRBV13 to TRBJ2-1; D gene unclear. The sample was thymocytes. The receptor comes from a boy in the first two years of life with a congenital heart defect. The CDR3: CASSLEAPGEWPYNEQFF. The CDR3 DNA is TGTGCCAGCAGCTTAGAGGCCCCTGGAGAGTGGCCCTACAATGAGCAGTTCTTC.